What follows is one T cell receptor (beta chain) and its context. The data were taken from a study of cytomegalovirus exposure and HLA in healthy donors. Primers included in the PCR were 60 Vbeta and 13 Jbeta primers. Repertoires were generated with immunoSEQ multiplex PCR, while TCRdb's copy carries only in-frame clones and drops some. The data contain around 67,000 clones, approximately 78% of them singletons. Sample: PBMCs. This TCR derives from a man between 18 and 29 years old in good health and CMV-seropositive.

CDR3 in amino acids: CASSPQGSAEAFF. The CDR3 DNA reads as TGTGCCAGCTCACCGCAGGGGAGCGCTGAAGCTTTCTTT. This chain uses TRBV18 with TRBJ1-1, with D perhaps TRBD1 (6 bases). Trimming shortened V by 3 bases and J by 6 bases, and 11 bases separated the two germline ends. The CDR3 runs to 13 residues. Germline V gene data show CDR1 as KGHSH and CDR2 as LQKENI.